This T cell receptor (beta chain) stems from a study of T cells in narcolepsy. Study-level findings and limits: Same-patient CSF and blood CD4+ T cell clonotypes included HCRT-specific and TRIB2-specific autoreactive ones. Some memory CD4+ repertoires had no autoreactive clone sequences.

Looked up from germline, CDR1 is SGHRS and CDR2 is YFSETQ. This CDR3 is 14 amino acids long. J lost 5 bases, V lost 3 bases, and 1 base had no gene match. Turning to this clone: Antigen specificity is unknown.

The data were produced by immunoSEQ multiplex PCR, yet TCRdb's version contains in-frame clones alone and is incomplete. The sample records under 35,000 clones, 80% to 85% being singletons. The TCR sequence derives from a human donor in good health. Sample: memory (CD45RA-) CD4+ T cells from blood. The chain employs TRBV5-1 and TRBJ1-6; 8 bases line up with TRBD1. The CDR3 bases are TGCGCCAGCAGCTGGGGACAGGATAATTCACCCCTCCACTTT. Amino acids: CASSWGQDNSPLHF.